The subject of this entry is one TCR beta chain. Its antigen remains unidentified. Base qualities were left out, and no much larger clone turns up one base away. This sample was included in a study of blood T cells in healthy people across ages (dated by TCRdb to the mid-2010s). Notes on the research overall: In model experiments, roughly one uniquely barcoded TCR beta cDNA molecule per two T cells was captured by template switching. Age-related changes in TCR beta repertoire diversity were measured in the study by deep sequencing normalized with unique cDNA molecular identifiers. The donors were divided into four age groups: young (average about 15 years), middle-aged (about 39), aged (about 60) and long-lived (roughly 82). To avoid experimental bias, donors of different ages were spread randomly across the sequencing lanes. Two additional independent replicas of 1 million unique cDNA reads from the same blood draw were analyzed for two donors (one aged 18 to 30 and one aged 80 or older). General conclusions and limits of the study: Because donor CMV infection status was unknown, age-related changes in expanded clonotypes were potentially confounded. A strong correlation was found between observed TCR beta diversity and the percentage of naive T cells measured by flow cytometry. Estimates of total diversity based on one million sequenced T cells were regarded as lower bounds and as underestimates. Observed TCR beta diversity per million T cells fell roughly linearly with age, and a significant reduction was already apparent by age roughly 41. Compared with the aged group, the long-lived group had more naive CD4+ T cells, fewer expanded clones and increased TCR diversity, suggesting age selection. Because profiling used bulk unsorted PBMCs, naive and antigen-experienced compartments could not be compared conclusively.

The roughly 38 donors, aged about 6 to 100 years, were systemically healthy Caucasian individuals from Russia. Each donor gave approximately 9.4 milliliters of peripheral blood, drawn into EDTA-treated Vacutainer tubes. PBMCs were isolated by Ficoll-Paque density-gradient centrifugation, with at least 7 million obtained per sample. Total RNA was extracted from PBMCs with Trizol reagent, with at least 6 micrograms obtained per sample. Naive CD45RAhigh/CD27high T cell percentages were measured by flow cytometry on a PBMC aliquot from every donor. The method was 5' RACE. Instrument used: Illumina HiSeq 2500. A second roughly 7 to 11 cycle PCR used a sample-barcoded 5' primer and a J-beta primer mix. A template-switch 5' adaptor carrying 12 random nucleotides introduced a unique molecular identifier onto each TCR beta cDNA molecule. Each sample yielded at least 2.5 million CDR3-containing paired-end reads. First-strand cDNA was synthesized from all RNA with the Mint cDNA synthesis kit, primed by a TRBC-specific oligonucleotide. After uracil-DNA glycosylase treatment, a first 18-cycle PCR used universal primers M1SS and BC2_uni_R on all cDNA. Per the source publication's procedure: For normalization, 1 million high-quality reads, each with a distinct molecular identifier, were randomly selected from each sample. Reads with shared molecular identifiers were discarded instead of being binned into consensus sequences. CDR3 identification, clonotype clustering and error correction used MiTCR with a Q25 quality threshold and the strictest error-elimination algorithm. A nonparametric unseen species model with Euler transformation was used to estimate lower-bound total TCR beta diversity. TCRdb's own reprocessing of the public reads used fastp at Q25 and MiXCR and kept productive beta chains. When rows share a CDR3 protein, they turn into one entry using the most common DNA and genes. TCRdb's processing, not the study's, gives the V and J calls here. The sample data list about 900,000 distinct CDR3 sequences, and 55% to 65% of these were observed just once. The top ten hold around 30% of the sample.

Sequencing was performed on blood. The source of this sequence is a man aged 25 to 45 in good health.

The CDR3 in this case is CASSWDSGANVLTF. In nucleotides, the sequence is TGTGCCAGCAGTTGGGACTCTGGGGCCAACGTCCTGACTTTC. The rearranged segments are TRBV12-3 or TRBV12-4 and TRBJ2-6; no D gene call is confident. The germline ends are 4 bases apart after V is trimmed by 4 bases and J by 0 bases. The CDR3 runs 14 amino acids, cysteine and phenylalanine included. The retained sequence is limited to the CDR3, 42 bases, with the frame set at the first base.